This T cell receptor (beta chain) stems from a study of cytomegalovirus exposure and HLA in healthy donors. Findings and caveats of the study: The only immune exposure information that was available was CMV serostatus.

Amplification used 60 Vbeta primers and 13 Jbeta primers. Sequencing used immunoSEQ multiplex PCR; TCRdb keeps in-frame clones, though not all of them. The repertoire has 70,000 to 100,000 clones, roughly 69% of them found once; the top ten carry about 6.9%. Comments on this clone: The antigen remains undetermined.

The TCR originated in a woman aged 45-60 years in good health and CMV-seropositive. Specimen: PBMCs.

CDR3 DNA sequence: TGTGCCATCAGGAACAGGGGGCGCCCAGATACGCAGTATTTT. Translation gives CAIRNRGRPDTQYF. V gene TRBV10-3 combines with J gene TRBJ2-3; TRBD1 agrees at 9 bases. CDR1 is ENHRY, CDR2 SYGVKD, per germline. The CDR3 consists of 14 residues. V gave up 6 bases and J gave up 4 bases; unmatched junction bases: 5.